One T cell receptor (beta chain) is described in this entry. This CDR3 has 14 amino acids. The trim removed 3 bases at V and 9 bases at J, leaving 4 bases unmatched. The germline gives CDR1 SNHLY, CDR2 FYNNEI. Data came from immunoSEQ multiplex PCR; TCRdb stores just in-frame clones and leaves some out. This table holds roughly 30,000 clones, almost 85% found once. The data were obtained in a study of OX40 agonist ivuxolimab in advanced cancers. Background on the study: Of the participants, more than 35% had some prior anti-PD-1, anti-PD-L1 or anti-CTLA-4 therapy, which was allowed.

This specimen consisted of CD4+ or CD8+ T cells sorted from blood, obtained in a trial of the OX40 agonist ivuxolimab. The sequence derives from an adult with an advanced solid tumor such as melanoma, head and neck, liver or kidney cancer. The chain uses TRBV2 and TRBJ1-6; 8 bases line up with TRBD1. CDR3 sequence (DNA): TGTGCCAGCAGTGAGACAGGGGACGCTTCACCCCTCCACTTT. This sequence encodes CASSETGDASPLHF.